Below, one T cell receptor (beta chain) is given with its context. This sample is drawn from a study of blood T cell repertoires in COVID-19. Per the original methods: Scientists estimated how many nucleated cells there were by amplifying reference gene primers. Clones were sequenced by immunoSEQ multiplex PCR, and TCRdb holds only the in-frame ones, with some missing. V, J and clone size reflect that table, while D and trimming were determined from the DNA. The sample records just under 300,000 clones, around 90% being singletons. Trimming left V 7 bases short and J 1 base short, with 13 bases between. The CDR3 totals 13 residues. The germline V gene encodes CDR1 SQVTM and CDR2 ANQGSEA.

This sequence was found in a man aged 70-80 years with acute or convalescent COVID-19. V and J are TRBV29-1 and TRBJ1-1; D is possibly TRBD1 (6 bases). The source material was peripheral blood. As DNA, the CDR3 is TGCAGCGGGACAGAGTTGGGGAACACTGAAGCTTTCTTT. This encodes CSGTELGNTEAFF.